This T cell receptor beta chain was documented in a study of CXCR3-negative and CXCR3-positive naive CD8 T cells. Whole-study findings and limits: CXCR3-positive naive cells carried more hydrophobic TRB CDR3s than CXCR3-negative ones. Expression of CXCR3 was partially reduced after cryopreservation, and fresh PBMCs were used in most assays.

CDR3 length: 15 residues. Germline V gives CDR1 SNHLY, CDR2 FYNNEI. The authors gated naive CD8+ T cells as CD45RO-CCR7+CD27+CD95-. A note on this clonotype: Its cognate antigen is unknown.

In preparing the TRB cDNA libraries, 5' RACE with UMI labels was used. Each CDR3 protein gets one entry in TCRdb, which reprocessed the 5' RACE reads and gives no DNA. The listing records over 150,000 distinct CDR3 sequences. This receptor was identified in a human donor in good health. Some clones in this sample may be carry-over from other donors' samples. This chain links TRBV2 with TRBJ2-5; TCRdb lists TRBD2, though no DNA is available to test this call. The sequencing input was naive CXCR3+ CD8+ T cells from blood. The sample's subset: CD45RO-CCR7+CD27+CD95- naive CD8+ T cells expressing CXCR3 (TNR3+). The CDR3: CATAGTSETQETQYF.